The 25 T cell receptor beta chains reported below all come from one sample, sequenced in a study of T cells in localized non-small cell lung cancer. Clones were sequenced by immunoSEQ multiplex PCR, and TCRdb holds only the in-frame ones, with some missing. The sample lists some 960 clones, roughly 30% occurring once. This material consisted of normal lung tissue next to the tumor, taken before any cancer treatment. These receptors were collected from a male donor at least 60 years old with stage II squamous cell lung carcinoma.

The chain employs TRBV5-1 and TRBJ2-3; weak D call: TRBD1 (5 bases). V gave up 6 bases and J gave up 2 bases, with 16 bases separating them. There are 15 residues in the CDR3. Germline assignment: CDR1 SGHRS and CDR2 YFSETQ. This CDR3 reads CASTDQGQHTDTQYF. In DNA form, the CDR3 reads TGCGCCAGCACGGATCAGGGCCAGCACACAGATACGCAGTATTTT.

Judged by abundance, this clone is large. The chain couples TRBV6-8 to TRBJ1-1; D not resolved. V lost 6 bases, J lost 7 bases, and 12 bases lay in between. Germline CDR1 reads MNHGY; CDR2 reads SAAAGT. The CDR3 has 12 amino acids. CDR3 residues: CASRGRVREAFF. In DNA form, the CDR3 reads TGTGCCAGCAGGGGGAGGGTACGTGAAGCTTTCTTT.

This clone showed up just once. V gene TRBV23-1 combines with J gene TRBJ2-7; weak D call: TRBD1 (6 bases). TRBV23-1 is known as an ORF, though its function is uncertain. The CDR3 is 15 residues long. V was clipped by 7 bases and J by 0 bases, with 16 bases between them. The CDR3 DNA reads as TGCGCCAGCACCCAGGGGTCAGCCTCCTCCTACGAGCAGTACTTC. This translates into CASTQGSASSYEQYF.

The V call is TRBV5-1, the J call TRBJ2-5; TRBD1 agrees at 8 bases. Germline V gives CDR1 SGHRS, CDR2 YFSETQ. The CDR3 spans 15 residues. V dropped 0 bases and J dropped 3; count of bases not matched to a gene: 4. This chain's CDR3 is CASSLGGQAEETQYF. CDR3 nucleotide sequence: TGCGCCAGCAGCTTGGGGGGACAGGCGGAAGAGACCCAGTACTTC. The full variable domain, with the rest looked up from reference TRBV5-1 and TRBJ2-5, is KAGVTQTPRYLIKTRGQQVTLSCSPISGHRSVSWYQQTPGQGLQFLFEYFSETQRNKGNFPGRFSGRQFSNSRSEMNVSTLELGDSALYLCASSLGGQAEETQYFGPGTRLLVL.

The rearrangement joins TRBV9 to TRBJ2-5; TRBD1 might be the D (5 bases). With 0 bases removed from V and 8 bases from J, the gap between germline ends came to 20 bases. Germline V lookup: CDR1 SGDLS, CDR2 YYNGEE. This CDR3 is built from 16 residues. CDR3 sequence: CASSVEGSGLGKTQYF. In DNA form, the CDR3 reads TGTGCCAGCAGCGTAGAAGGGTCAGGGTTGGGGAAAACCCAGTACTTC. Looking up the rest from reference TRBV9 and TRBJ2-5 gives the full variable domain: DSGVTQTPKHLITATGQRVTLRCSPRSGDLSVYWYQQSLDQGLQFLIQYYNGEERAKGNILERFSAQQFPDLHSELNLSSLELGDSALYFCASSVEGSGLGKTQYFGPGTRLLVL.

This chain uses TRBV15 with TRBJ2-4; D is ambiguous. This CDR3 comprises 15 residues. CDR1 is LNHNV and CDR2 is YYDKDF in the germline V gene (reference sequence). The germline V and J ends were trimmed by 0 bases and 0 bases, with 6 bases remaining between them. As DNA, the CDR3 is TGTGCCACCAGCAGAGATCTTGCAGCCAAAAACATTCAGTACTTC. Translation: CATSRDLAAKNIQYF.

This clone has only a few counts. The rearrangement joins TRBV28 to TRBJ1-2; 7 bases fit TRBD1. Germline CDR1 reads MDHEN; CDR2 reads SYDVKM. This CDR3 comprises 17 residues. Trimming took 6 bases from V and 4 from J; bases not matched to a gene: 17. The chain's CDR3 is CASSREGGQPGIYGYTF. The CDR3 DNA is TGTGCCAGCAGCCGAGAAGGGGGACAGCCTGGAATCTATGGCTACACCTTC.

V is TRBV6-8 and J is TRBJ1-1; D call uncertain. This CDR3 region has 14 residues. V was shortened by 5 bases and J by 4 bases, with 14 bases between the two germline ends. From germline, CDR1 is MNHGY and CDR2 SAAAGT. The CDR3 region has the DNA TGTGCCAGCAGTCCCGGGGTGTTCGGCACTGAAGCTTTCTTT. This encodes CASSPGVFGTEAFF.

In its sample, this clone was seen a few times. This chain links TRBV11-3 with TRBJ2-1; TRBD1 matches at 8 bases. This CDR3 has 15 residues. The junction had 5 bases not matched to a gene; V was cut back by 2 bases and J by 5 bases. Germline loops: CDR1 SGHNT, CDR2 YENEEA. The CDR3 reads CASSLNPGQDNEQFF. The CDR3 nucleotides are TGTGCCAGCAGCTTAAACCCGGGACAGGACAATGAGCAGTTCTTC.

The chain uses TRBV6-8 and TRBJ2-1; D remains ambiguous. CDR1 and CDR2 (germline): MNHGY, SAAAGT. The CDR3 consists of 12 residues. V was trimmed by 6 bases and J by 12 bases, leaving 15 bases between them. The CDR3 DNA sequence: TGTGCCAGCAGGCTGGGGTCGGCAGGGCAGTTCTTC. Residues: CASRLGSAGQFF.

V is TRBV18 and J is TRBJ2-1, with 8 positions matching TRBD1. The CDR3 is 15 amino acids. Trimming at V came to 3 bases and at J to 0 bases, leaving 1 base not matched to a gene. The germline V gene has CDR1 KGHSH and CDR2 LQKENI. CDR3 sequence (DNA): TGTGCCAGCTCACCGGGACAGGCCTCCTACAATGAGCAGTTCTTC. It yields the protein CASSPGQASYNEQFF.

This sequence joins TRBV6-8 and TRBJ1-1; TRBD1 is a possible D gene (5 bases). The germline gives CDR1 MNHGY, CDR2 SAAAGT. V was clipped by 10 bases and J by 5 bases, with 14 bases between them. The CDR3 has 12 residues. CDR3 sequence (DNA): TGTGCCATTTCCCAGGGCCATACTGAAGCTTTCTTT. Residues: CAISQGHTEAFF.

This clone appeared a few times. This chain joins TRBV11-3 and TRBJ2-1, with D possibly matching TRBD2 (5 bases). CDR3 length equals 14 residues. Trimming took 0 bases from V and 8 from J, leaving 11 bases between them. Germline V gene sequence: CDR1 SGHNT, CDR2 YENEEA. The CDR3 protein is CASSLDGVLDEQFF. The CDR3 nucleotides are TGTGCCAGCAGCTTAGACGGGGTCCTAGATGAGCAGTTCTTC.

The chain has TRBV28 and TRBJ1-1; unclear D gene. Germline assignment: CDR1 MDHEN and CDR2 SYDVKM. The CDR3 is 13 residues long. With 5 bases removed from V and 0 bases from J, the gap between germline ends came to 7 bases. The CDR3 loop is CASSRDLNTEAFF. CDR3 DNA sequence: TGTGCCAGCAGTCGAGACTTGAACACTGAAGCTTTCTTT.

This clone rates as medium-sized. This sequence joins TRBV9 and TRBJ2-5, with a weak D call TRBD2 (6 bases). The CDR3 runs 17 residues. Trimming took 0 bases from V and 0 from J, leaving 15 bases between them. Germline assignment: CDR1 SGDLS and CDR2 YYNGEE. This chain's CDR3 is CASSVGPAGGYQETQYF. In DNA form, the CDR3 reads TGTGCCAGCAGCGTAGGGCCGGCTGGGGGGTACCAAGAGACCCAGTACTTC. Using reference TRBV9 and TRBJ2-5 for the parts outside the CDR3, the full variable domain is DSGVTQTPKHLITATGQRVTLRCSPRSGDLSVYWYQQSLDQGLQFLIQYYNGEERAKGNILERFSAQQFPDLHSELNLSSLELGDSALYFCASSVGPAGGYQETQYFGPGTRLLVL.

This clone was detected only a few times. The chain has TRBV7-5 and TRBJ2-2; no check of the table's D call, TRBD1, against the DNA was made. TRBV7-5 is shown as a pseudogene. The CDR3 runs to 17 residues. The CDR3: CASSSRAWTGNTGELFF. DNA for the CDR3: TGTGCCAGCAGCTCGAGGGCTTGGACAGGCAACACCGGGGAGCTGTTTTTT.

The rearrangement links TRBV28 to TRBJ2-1; 9 bases are shared with TRBD2. V dropped 3 bases and J dropped 2; count of bases not matched to a gene: 5. CDR3 size: 16 residues. Germline CDR1 and CDR2: MDHEN and SYDVKM. CDR3: CASSLLAGNTYNEQFF. DNA of the CDR3: TGTGCCAGCAGTTTGCTAGCGGGGAATACCTACAATGAGCAGTTCTTC.

The chain joins TRBV18 to TRBJ2-2, with 10 positions matching TRBD2. With 3 bases clipped from V and 3 bases from J, the junction kept 10 bases outside the gene matches. CDR3 size: 18 residues. Germline loops: CDR1 KGHSH, CDR2 LQKENI. As DNA, the CDR3 is TGTGCCAGCTCACCGATCACTAGCGGGAAATCCTACACCGGGGAGCTGTTTTTT. Its protein product is CASSPITSGKSYTGELFF.

The sample holds one count of this clone. This chain joins TRBV19 and TRBJ2-3, with 12 bases matching TRBD2. Germline CDR1 and CDR2: LNHDA and SQIVND (reference sequence). V shed 4 bases, J shed 4 bases, and the junction held 6 bases outside the gene matches. The CDR3 covers 16 residues. The CDR3 bases are TGTGCCAGTAGTACCCGGACTAGCGGGACTGCAGATACGCAGTATTTT. Amino acids: CASSTRTSGTADTQYF.

This clone was picked up a small number of times. This sequence joins TRBV4-1 and TRBJ2-1, with 9 bases that match TRBD2. The CDR3 spans 14 residues. Germline values: CDR1 MGHRA, CDR2 YSYEKL. With V trimmed by 6 bases and J by 9 bases, 9 bases remained unmatched. The CDR3 region is CASRERLAGLEQFF. CDR3 DNA sequence: TGCGCCAGCAGGGAAAGGCTAGCGGGGCTTGAGCAGTTCTTC.

V and J are TRBV28 and TRBJ2-1; 10 nucleotides align to TRBD2. Germline V gives CDR1 MDHEN, CDR2 SYDVKM. The CDR3 runs 16 residues. J gave up 1 base and V 7 bases, and 7 bases lay outside the gene matches. This CDR3 reads CASNLLLAGSYNEQFF. CDR3 DNA sequence: TGTGCCAGCAATCTCTTACTAGCGGGGTCCTACAATGAGCAGTTCTTC.

This chain connects TRBV12-5 to TRBJ1-5; the D is unclear. CDR3 size: 15 residues. V lost 0 bases and J lost 0, with 6 bases in between. Germline V gene sequence: CDR1 LGHNT, CDR2 FRNRAP. DNA for the CDR3: TGTGCTAGTGGTTTGGTACAGAATAGCAATCAGCCCCAGCATTTT. Amino acid sequence: CASGLVQNSNQPQHF. The variable domain in full, with the rest retrieved from reference TRBV12-5 and TRBJ1-5, is DARVTQTPRHKVTEMGQEVTMRCQPILGHNTVFWYRQTMMQGLELLAYFRNRAPLDDSGMPKDRFSAEMPDATLATLKIQPSEPRDSAVYFCASGLVQNSNQPQHFGDGTRLSIL.

By sample fraction, this clone is large. V and J are TRBV6-8 and TRBJ1-2; no firm D call. The V and J ends lost 7 bases and 6 bases respectively, with 18 bases between them. Germline-derived CDR1 and CDR2 are MNHGY and SAAAGT. The CDR3 extends over 14 amino acids. CDR3: CASTGGGSSNGYTF. The CDR3 DNA sequence: TGTGCCAGCACCGGAGGCGGGAGCTCGAATGGCTACACCTTC.

This chain links TRBV19 with TRBJ2-4; D is unresolved. V gave up 7 bases and J gave up 9 bases, with 10 bases separating them. Looked up from germline, CDR1 is LNHDA and CDR2 is SQIVND (reference sequence). This CDR3 is 11 amino acids long. The CDR3 nucleotides read TGTGCCAGTAAGACCAAGGGCATTCAGTACTTC. Amino acid sequence: CASKTKGIQYF.

In its sample, this clone ranks as hyperexpanded (1% or more). For the CDR3, the DNA is TGTGCCAGCAGGCCTTACATCTTTAATTCACCCCTCCACTTT. Its protein is CASRPYIFNSPLHF. The J gene is TRBJ1-6, the V gene TRBV6-8, with D unclear. The germline gives CDR1 MNHGY, CDR2 SAAAGT. Trimming stripped 6 bases from V and 6 bases from J, with 12 bases between. The CDR3 is 14 residues long.